The next 24 T cell receptor beta chains were all read from a single sample in a study of shared clonotypes between healthy human individuals. TCRdb's copy holds only in-frame clones and misses some; the assay was immunoSEQ multiplex PCR. The sample contains some 2,000,000 clones, almost 96% of which appear only once. The specimen was naive CD4+ T cells sorted from blood. The subset: CD45RA+ positively selected. These receptor sequences come from a man aged 18-30 years in good health.

The chain combines TRBV4-1 with TRBJ2-7, with unresolved D. From germline, CDR1 is MGHRA and CDR2 YSYEKL. V shed 2 bases and J shed 3 bases, with 8 bases lying between them. CDR3 length: 13 amino acids. CDR3 sequence (DNA): TGCGCCAGCAGCCAAAGTATCGGCTACGAGCAGTACTTC. Its protein product is CASSQSIGYEQYF.

A word on this clone: Different DNA sequences within this sample yield the same CDR3. This chain joins TRBV7-6 and TRBJ2-7; 8 bases map to TRBD2. The CDR3 runs to 13 residues. Germline-derived CDR1 and CDR2 are SGHVS and FNYEAQ. V gave up 5 bases and J gave up 2 bases; unmatched junction bases: 2. CDR3: CASSPGGTYEQYF. As DNA, the CDR3 is TGTGCCAGCAGCCCGGGGGGGACCTACGAGCAGTACTTC.

In its sample, this clone was seen once. The chain links TRBV5-8 to TRBJ2-1, with 10 bases lining up with TRBD2. The CDR3 consists of 17 residues. V lost 7 bases, J lost 12 bases, and 22 bases stayed unmatched. Germline CDR1 and CDR2: SGHTS and YDEGEE. The CDR3, as DNA: TGTGCCAGCGACCCAGGGCTAGCGGGAGCCCCAGGCACGGGGCAGTTCTTC. It translates to CASDPGLAGAPGTGQFF.

The chain's CDR3 is CASSLQGPSEETQYF. Written as DNA, the CDR3 is TGCGCCAGCAGCTTGCAGGGGCCTTCGGAAGAGACCCAGTACTTC. This chain uses TRBV5-1 with TRBJ2-5, with D possibly TRBD1 on 6 matching bases. The germline V gene encodes CDR1 SGHRS and CDR2 YFSETQ. Trimming cost V 1 base and J 3 bases, with 13 bases left between them. The CDR3 extends over 15 amino acids.

The rearrangement uses TRBV4-1 and TRBJ1-1; D gene unclear. Trimming shortened V by 5 bases and J by 2 bases, and 9 bases separated the two germline ends. The CDR3 is 13 amino acids. Germline values: CDR1 MGHRA, CDR2 YSYEKL. The CDR3 reads CASSATGNTEAFF. Here the CDR3 DNA reads TGCGCCAGCAGCGCCACCGGAAACACTGAAGCTTTCTTT.

Of note for this clone: Its ends do not fully match the called genes, so a read error is possible. This chain joins TRBV5-6 and TRBJ1-3, with 9 bases lining up with TRBD1. CDR1 is SGHDT, CDR2 YYEEEE, per germline. The CDR3 is 16 residues long. The DNA of the CDR3 is TGTGCCAGCAGCCAAAACCCGGGACAGGGTGGATACACCATATATTTT. It yields the protein CASSQNPGQGGYTIYF.

This clone appeared once. This chain uses TRBV7-9 with TRBJ1-5, with D possibly matching TRBD1 (5 bases). Trimming took 5 bases from V and 3 from J, leaving 17 bases between them. This CDR3 is 16 amino acids long. The germline V gene has CDR1 SEHNR and CDR2 FQNEAQ (reference sequence). The CDR3 region has the DNA TGTGCCAGCAGCACCGTAGGGGCGGATATCAATCAGCCCCAGCATTTT. This encodes CASSTVGADINQPQHF.

The chain uses TRBV10-3 and TRBJ2-2; possible D gene TRBD1, 5 bases. The V and J ends lost 5 bases and 4 bases respectively, with 14 bases between them. The CDR3 sequence is 15 residues long. Germline V gene lookup returns CDR1 ENHRY and CDR2 SYGVKD. The CDR3 nucleotides read TGTGCCATCAGTCCCCGGATAGGGGTCACCGGGGAGCTGTTTTTT. This translates into CAISPRIGVTGELFF.

The chain employs TRBV6-5 and TRBJ2-7; 9 bases line up with TRBD2. There are 15 residues in the CDR3. The V gene's germline CDR1 is MNHEY and CDR2 SVGAGI. Losses at the gene ends were 4 bases for V and 2 bases for J; bases not matched to a gene: 6. The CDR3 DNA reads TGTGCCAGCAGTTCCGCCCCTAGCGGGGCCTACGAGCAGTACTTC. Protein product: CASSSAPSGAYEQYF.

The J gene is TRBJ2-2, the V gene TRBV2; a weak D match, TRBD2 (5 bases). V was shortened by 2 bases and J by 2 bases, with 18 bases between the two germline ends. Germline V lookup: CDR1 SNHLY, CDR2 FYNNEI. The CDR3 length is 18 residues. CDR3 bases: TGTGCCAGCAGTGAATATTGGCTAGCTGAGGATAACACCGGGGAGCTGTTTTTT. This encodes CASSEYWLAEDNTGELFF.

The rearrangement links TRBV9 to TRBJ2-5, with D perhaps TRBD2 (6 bases). This CDR3 region has 14 residues. V was cut by 6 bases and J by 3 bases, with 15 bases left in between. Germline V gene data show CDR1 as SGDLS and CDR2 as YYNGEE. CDR3 sequence reads: CASMKGLWEETQYF. The CDR3 DNA sequence: TGTGCCAGCATGAAGGGACTGTGGGAAGAGACCCAGTACTTC. The variable domain in full, completed from reference TRBV9 and TRBJ2-5, reads DSGVTQTPKHLITATGQRVTLRCSPRSGDLSVYWYQQSLDQGLQFLIQYYNGEERAKGNILERFSAQQFPDLHSELNLSSLELGDSALYFCASMKGLWEETQYFGPGTRLLVL.

The V gene is TRBV6-6, the J gene TRBJ1-1; D may be TRBD1 (6 bases). The V end was cut by 5 bases, the J end by 4 bases, with 14 bases between. Germline CDR1 is MNHNY and CDR2 is SVGAGI (reference sequence). The CDR3 is made up of 14 amino acids. The CDR3 spells CASSHQGFSTEAFF. The CDR3, as DNA: TGTGCCAGCAGTCACCAGGGGTTTAGCACTGAAGCTTTCTTT.

The chain combines TRBV27 with TRBJ1-6; tentatively, D is TRBD1 (5 bases). Trimming took off 2 bases at V and 4 bases at J, with 9 bases between the two ends. The CDR3 sequence is 15 residues long. CDR1 is MNHEY and CDR2 is SMNVEV in the germline V gene (reference sequence). CDR3 residues: CASSLGGSYNSPLHF. CDR3 DNA: TGTGCCAGCAGTTTAGGGGGGTCTTATAATTCACCCCTCCACTTT.

The chain carries TRBV2 and TRBJ2-3; no firm D call. This CDR3 region has 13 residues. Germline CDR1 reads SNHLY; CDR2 reads FYNNEI. The V gene lost 8 bases and the J gene lost 6 bases, with 15 bases spanning the gap. For the CDR3, the DNA is TGTGCCAGCCGAAGGGATCTTTCGGATACGCAGTATTTT. This encodes CASRRDLSDTQYF.

This sequence joins TRBV28 and TRBJ2-7; 9 positions match TRBD1. This CDR3 spans 15 amino acids. Germline V gives CDR1 MDHEN, CDR2 SYDVKM. J lost 0 bases, V lost 6 bases, and 6 bases had no gene match. CDR3 in amino acids: CASSYSGQGSYEQYF. The CDR3 nucleotides are TGTGCCAGCAGCTACTCGGGACAGGGCTCCTACGAGCAGTACTTC.

The chain combines TRBV6-5 with TRBJ1-1, with unresolved D. V lost 4 bases and J 8 bases, leaving 14 bases between the germline ends. Germline V gives CDR1 MNHEY, CDR2 SVGAGI. This CDR3 spans 13 amino acids. The CDR3 DNA reads TGTGCCAGCAGTTCTCCAAGAGCGAGGGAAGCTTTCTTT. This translates into CASSSPRAREAFF.

The chain has TRBV11-2 and TRBJ2-3, with 9 bases that match TRBD2. Germline V lookup: CDR1 SGHAT, CDR2 FQNNGV. CDR3 size: 16 residues. V dropped 0 bases and J dropped 6; count of bases not matched to a gene: 7. The CDR3 nucleotides read TGTGCCAGCAGCTTAGACCTAGCGGGGCGTGGGGATACGCAGTATTTT. Translating gives CASSLDLAGRGDTQYF.

This clone was picked up one time. This sequence joins TRBV7-9 and TRBJ2-3; D is perhaps TRBD1 or TRBD2 (5 bases each). This CDR3 is built from 15 residues. CDR1 and CDR2 (germline): SEHNR, FQNEAQ (reference sequence). V lost 6 bases and J 0 bases, leaving 13 bases between the germline ends. The CDR3 DNA sequence: TGTGCCAGCAGTTATCAGGGACCTAGCACAGATACGCAGTATTTT. Its protein is CASSYQGPSTDTQYF.

The rearrangement uses TRBV6-5 and TRBJ2-4, with D maybe TRBD2 (5 bases). The CDR3 is 16 residues long. CDR1 MNHEY and CDR2 SVGAGI come from the germline V gene. Deletions cut 2 bases from V and 3 bases from J, with 14 bases between. The CDR3 sequence is CASSYTSRVDKNIQYF. CDR3 DNA sequence: TGTGCCAGCAGTTACACGTCGAGGGTGGACAAAAACATTCAGTACTTC.

The CDR3 sequence is CASMMLGEGSNQPQHF. The CDR3 DNA reads as TGTGCCAGTATGATGCTTGGGGAGGGGAGCAATCAGCCCCAGCATTTT. The chain couples TRBV19 to TRBJ1-5, with a weak D call TRBD1 (5 bases). Germline lookup yields CDR1 LNHDA and CDR2 SQIVND (reference sequence). The CDR3 runs to 16 residues. With 7 bases removed from V and 1 base from J, the gap between germline ends came to 17 bases.

The rearrangement links TRBV15 to TRBJ2-3; the match to TRBD2 covers 11 bases. With 3 bases clipped from V and 4 bases from J, the junction kept 6 bases outside the gene matches. CDR1 and CDR2 from the germline V gene are LNHNV and YYDKDF (reference sequence). CDR3 size: 16 residues. CDR3 protein: CATSSVSGGESDTQYF. CDR3 bases: TGTGCCACCAGCAGTGTTAGCGGGGGGGAGTCAGATACGCAGTATTTT. The full variable domain, its missing parts supplied by reference TRBV15 and TRBJ2-3, is DAMVIQNPRYQVTQFGKPVTLSCSQTLNHNVMYWYQQKSSQAPKLLFHYYDKDFNNEADTPDNFQSRRPNTSFCFLDIRSPGLGDTAMYLCATSSVSGGESDTQYFGPGTRLTVL.

This chain uses TRBV6-5 with TRBJ1-2; perhaps TRBD1 as D (5 bases). Germline V gives CDR1 MNHEY, CDR2 SVGAGI. The CDR3 runs to 14 residues. V lost 7 bases, J lost 4 bases, and 16 bases lay in between. The CDR3 protein is CASNTGGTPYGYTF. CDR3 DNA sequence: TGTGCCAGCAACACCGGAGGGACCCCCTATGGCTACACCTTC.

In regard to this clone: The same CDR3 arises from other DNA sequences in this sample as well. The CDR3 spells CASSPGQGSYEQYF. CDR3 in DNA: TGTGCCAGCTCACCGGGCCAGGGCTCCTACGAGCAGTACTTC. The chain recombines TRBV18 with TRBJ2-7; tentatively, D is TRBD1 (5 bases). The CDR3 loop spans 14 amino acids. Germline V lookup: CDR1 KGHSH, CDR2 LQKENI. The V end lost 3 bases, the J end lost 0 bases, and 9 bases lay between the germline ends.

This clone was found once. The CDR3 spells CASSILGALVVGELFF. CDR3 DNA: TGTGCCAGTAGTATCCTTGGCGCCCTGGTCGTCGGGGAGCTGTTTTTT. V is TRBV19 and J is TRBJ2-2; D call uncertain. Per the germline V gene, CDR1 is LNHDA and CDR2 is SQIVND (reference sequence). Deletions cut 3 bases from V and 7 bases from J, with 18 bases between. The CDR3 runs to 16 residues.